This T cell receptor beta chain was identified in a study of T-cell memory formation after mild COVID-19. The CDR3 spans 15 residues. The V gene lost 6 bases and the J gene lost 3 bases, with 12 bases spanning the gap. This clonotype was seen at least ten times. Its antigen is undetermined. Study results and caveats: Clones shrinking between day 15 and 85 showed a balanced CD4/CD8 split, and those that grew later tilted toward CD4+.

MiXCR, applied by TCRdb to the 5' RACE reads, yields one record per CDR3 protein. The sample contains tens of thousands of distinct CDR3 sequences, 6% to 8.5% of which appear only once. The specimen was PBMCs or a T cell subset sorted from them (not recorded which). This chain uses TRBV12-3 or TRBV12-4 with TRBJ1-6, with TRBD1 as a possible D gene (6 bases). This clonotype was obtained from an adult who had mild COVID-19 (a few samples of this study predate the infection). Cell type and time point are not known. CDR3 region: CASSRGSGYNSPLHF. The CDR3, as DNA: TGTGCCAGCAGCAGGGGAAGTGGCTATAATTCACCCCTCCACTTT.